Listed here are 4 T cell receptor beta chains from one sample, sequenced in a study of T cells after yellow fever vaccination (dated by TCRdb to the late 2010s). Libraries were built with 5' RACE. Sequencing took place on an Illumina NovaSeq 6000. TCRdb took the public reads, trimmed them with fastp at Q25, ran MiXCR for clone calling and kept in-frame beta chains. Every distinct CDR3 protein forms one entry, paired with its most common genes and DNA. The sample includes over 45,000 distinct CDR3 sequences, with around 5.4% observed a single time. The top ten hold roughly 28% of the sample. In the paper's terms, the treatment or condition label means: live attenuated yellow fever vaccine strain. This specimen consisted of PBMCs, either bulk or a sorted T-cell subset (CD4+, CD8+, memory, or dextramer-sorted; not recorded which), obtained on the day of the yellow fever booster vaccination. All receptors derive from a man aged 18 to 30 who received the YFV17D yellow fever vaccine.

This clonotype was seen ten or more times. This sequence joins TRBV6-1 and TRBJ1-2; 8 bases are shared with TRBD1. J lost 10 bases, V lost 6 bases, and 4 bases had no gene match. This CDR3 has 11 amino acids. Germline lookup yields CDR1 MNHNS and CDR2 SASEGT. The DNA for the CDR3 is TGTGCCAGCAGGGGGACAGGACCCTACACCTTC. Its translation: CASRGTGPYTF.

This clonotype was counted many times. The chain employs TRBV7-9 and TRBJ2-1; D call uncertain. Trimming shortened V by 2 bases and J by 5 bases, and 10 bases separated the two germline ends. The length of the CDR3 is 14 residues. The germline gives CDR1 SEHNR, CDR2 FQNEAQ (reference sequence). The DNA for the CDR3 is TGTGCCAGCAGCTTATTTGGTGGTAACAATGAGCAGTTCTTC. Its protein product is CASSLFGGNNEQFF. Full variable domain (rest looked up from reference TRBV7-9 and TRBJ2-1): DTGVSQNPRHKITKRGQNVTFRCDPISEHNRLYWYRQTLGQGPEFLTYFQNEAQLEKSRLLSDRFSAERPKGSFSTLEIQRTEQGDSAMYLCASSLFGGNNEQFFGPGTRLTVL.

The V gene is TRBV24-1, the J gene TRBJ2-5; 8 nucleotides agree with TRBD1. The CDR3 has 12 amino acids. Germline V CDR1 and CDR2: KGHDR, SFDVKD. After removal of 7 bases from V and 3 bases from J, the junction contained 0 bases not matched to a gene. The CDR3 DNA sequence: TGTGCCACCAGGGGACAGGAAGAGACCCAGTACTTC. This sequence encodes CATRGQEETQYF.

This clonotype showed up many times. J is TRBJ2-3 and V is TRBV7-3; D unclear. Between the trimmed V and J ends, which lost 5 bases and 6 bases, there was a span of 21 bases. Looked up from germline, CDR1 is SGHTA and CDR2 is FQGTGA. This CDR3 is 16 amino acids long. In DNA, the CDR3 is TGTGCCAGCAGCCCGAGAGGAAGCAACAAGGGTGATACGCAGTATTTT. It specifies CASSPRGSNKGDTQYF.